These T cell receptor beta chains were read from a single sample in a study of T cell repertoires in cytomegalovirus infection. MiXCR was run by TCRdb on the reads, yielding one entry per CDR3 protein. The top ten hold around 9.5% of the sample, which has around 280,000 distinct CDR3 sequences, roughly an eighth seen once. Sequencing input: PBMCs. These receptors were collected from a human donor in good health (CMV status not recorded). Some clones in this sample may be carry-over from other donors' samples. The CDR3 runs from the conserved cysteine through the conserved F or W. Fields, in order: CDR3 protein, J gene, V gene, CDR3 length, clone size. A clone size is listed for some rows: how often the clone was seen (once, few, many), or a class if it is expanded.

CDR3aa: CASSLRRPRGAINEQFF
j_gene: TRBJ2-1
v_gene: TRBV7-3
len: 17
abundance: NA

CDR3aa: CASSRLRGSTEAFF
j_gene: TRBJ1-1
v_gene: TRBV5-1
len: 14
abundance: NA

CDR3aa: CSAGQGTYGYTF
j_gene: TRBJ1-2
v_gene: TRBV20-1
len: 12
abundance: NA

CDR3aa: CASSEGQGAYEQYF
j_gene: TRBJ2-7
v_gene: TRBV6-1
len: 14
abundance: few

CDR3aa: CASSQGRDFSYNEQFF
j_gene: TRBJ2-1
v_gene: TRBV4-2
len: 16
abundance: few

CDR3aa: CASSLFSGGTQETQYF
j_gene: TRBJ2-5
v_gene: TRBV7-2
len: 16
abundance: many

CDR3aa: CASSYPGQGQNIQYF
j_gene: TRBJ2-4
v_gene: TRBV7-8
len: 15
abundance: many

CDR3aa: CASSLGGVGETQYF
j_gene: TRBJ2-5
v_gene: TRBV7-2
len: 14
abundance: many

CDR3aa: CASSLGRGNEKLFF
j_gene: TRBJ1-4
v_gene: TRBV7-9
len: 14
abundance: many

CDR3aa: CSARDRRRGNEKLFF
j_gene: TRBJ1-4
v_gene: TRBV20-1
len: 15
abundance: few

CDR3aa: CASRRTGNEKLFF
j_gene: TRBJ1-4
v_gene: TRBV28
len: 13
abundance: NA

CDR3aa: CASSDVRALQYF
j_gene: TRBJ2-7
v_gene: TRBV25-1
len: 12
abundance: NA

CDR3aa: CASQRGGTDTQYF
j_gene: TRBJ2-3
v_gene: TRBV7-2
len: 13
abundance: NA

CDR3aa: CASSPGRYNEQFF
j_gene: TRBJ2-1
v_gene: TRBV6-2/TRBV6-3
len: 13
abundance: few

CDR3aa: CSVRDRGLYYGYTF
j_gene: TRBJ1-2
v_gene: TRBV20-1
len: 14
abundance: few

CDR3aa: CASSASGNRGSTEAFF
j_gene: TRBJ1-1
v_gene: TRBV19
len: 16
abundance: few

CDR3aa: CASSFGGFAREQYF
j_gene: TRBJ2-7
v_gene: TRBV5-1
len: 14
abundance: NA

CDR3aa: CSATDRGTYNEQFF
j_gene: TRBJ2-1
v_gene: TRBV20-1
len: 14
abundance: few

CDR3aa: CASVSQFANTGELFF
j_gene: TRBJ2-2
v_gene: TRBV19
len: 15
abundance: NA

CDR3aa: CASSAEGLAGAGELFF
j_gene: TRBJ2-2
v_gene: TRBV19
len: 16
abundance: few

CDR3aa: CASSQGASGINEQFF
j_gene: TRBJ2-1
v_gene: TRBV4-3
len: 15
abundance: many

CDR3aa: CASSEGPRRETQYF
j_gene: TRBJ2-5
v_gene: TRBV6-2/TRBV6-3
len: 14
abundance: few

CDR3aa: CSVDKGPETQYF
j_gene: TRBJ2-5
v_gene: TRBV29-1
len: 12
abundance: NA

CDR3aa: CASSPGTRELFF
j_gene: TRBJ2-2
v_gene: TRBV12-3/TRBV12-4
len: 12
abundance: few

CDR3aa: CASSEQDLSGEQYF
j_gene: TRBJ2-7
v_gene: TRBV19
len: 14
abundance: few

CDR3aa: CSARNRGVNYGYTF
j_gene: TRBJ1-2
v_gene: TRBV20-1
len: 14
abundance: few